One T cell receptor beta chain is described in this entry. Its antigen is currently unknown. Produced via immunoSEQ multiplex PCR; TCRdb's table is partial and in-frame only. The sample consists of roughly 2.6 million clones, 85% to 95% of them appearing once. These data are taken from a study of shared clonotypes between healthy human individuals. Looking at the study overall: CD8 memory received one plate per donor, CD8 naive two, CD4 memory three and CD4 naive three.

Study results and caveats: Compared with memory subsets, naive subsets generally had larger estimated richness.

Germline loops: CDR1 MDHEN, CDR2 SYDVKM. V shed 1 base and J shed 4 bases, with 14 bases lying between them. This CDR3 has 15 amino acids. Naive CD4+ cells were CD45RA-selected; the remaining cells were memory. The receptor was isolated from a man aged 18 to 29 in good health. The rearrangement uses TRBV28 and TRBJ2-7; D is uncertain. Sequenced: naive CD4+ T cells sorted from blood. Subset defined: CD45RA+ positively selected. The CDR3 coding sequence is TGTGCCAGCAGTTTATCGTCCGGCCATGCTTACGAGCAGTACTTC. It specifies CASSLSSGHAYEQYF.